Listed below are T cell receptor beta chains from one sample, sequenced in a study of cytomegalovirus exposure and HLA in healthy donors. Using immunoSEQ multiplex PCR, the repertoire was profiled, and TCRdb retains in-frame clones only, with some absent. Here the sample spans around 150,000 clones, roughly 85% being singletons. The sample was PBMCs. These receptors were taken from a man aged 18 to 35 in good health and CMV-seropositive. The CDR3 runs from the conserved cysteine through the conserved F or W. The D gene is left open where the match is weak. Only some rows state a clone size, as once, few, many or a class for expanded clones.

>TRBJ1-4|once|-|TRBV6-6
CASGNPGIWAGKLFF
TGTGCCAGCGGCAACCCGGGGATCTGGGCTGGGAAACTGTTTTTT
>TRBJ2-3|-|TRBD1|TRBV5-6
CASSLDRGLTDTQYF
TGTGCCAGCAGCTTGGACAGGGGGCTTACAGATACGCAGTATTTT
>TRBJ2-7|-|TRBD2|TRBV9
CASSKTGTSGVGEQYF
TGTGCCAGCAGTAAAACAGGGACTAGCGGGGTGGGCGAGCAGTACTTC
>TRBJ2-1|-|TRBD1|TRBV5-6
CASSETGGALANEQFF
TGTGCCAGCAGCGAGACAGGGGGCGCATTGGCGAATGAGCAGTTCTTC
>TRBJ2-7|few|TRBD2|TRBV10-3
CAISAGTIYEQYF
TGTGCCATCAGCGCTGGGACTATTTACGAGCAGTACTTC
>TRBJ1-3|-|TRBD1|TRBV4-2
CASSQDRQGAEGNTIYF
TGTGCCAGCAGCCAAGATAGACAGGGGGCAGAAGGAAACACCATATATTTT
>TRBJ1-2|-|TRBD1|TRBV12-5
CASGFGTGNGYTF
TGTGCTAGTGGTTTCGGGACAGGGAACGGCTACACCTTC
>TRBJ2-7|-|TRBD1|TRBV12-5
CASGLTGQGYEQYF
TGTGCTAGTGGTTTGACAGGACAGGGTTACGAGCAGTACTTC
>TRBJ2-5|once|-|TRBV2
CASSRGGAGETQYF
TGTGCCAGCAGCCGTGGTGGGGCAGGGGAGACCCAGTACTTC
>TRBJ2-1|-|-|TRBV9
CASSVLSGTYNEQFF
TGTGCCAGCAGCGTACTGAGCGGAACCTACAATGAGCAGTTCTTC
>TRBJ2-3|-|-|TRBV7-2
CASSPTVDTQYF
TGTGCCAGCAGCCCCACGGTAGATACGCAGTATTTT
>TRBJ1-3|-|-|TRBV4-2
CASSQTRWGPGNTIYF
TGTGCCAGCAGCCAAACCAGATGGGGGCCTGGAAACACCATATATTTT
>TRBJ2-7|-|TRBD1|TRBV5-1
CASSLGDSSYEQYF
TGCGCCAGCAGCTTGGGGGACAGCTCCTACGAGCAGTACTTC
>TRBJ1-2|once|TRBD1|TRBV27
CASSLSPRGQGGYTF
TGTGCCAGCAGTTTATCTCCTCGGGGACAGGGTGGCTACACCTTC
>TRBJ2-5|-|-|TRBV19
CASSPGVQETQYF
TGTGCCAGTAGCCCCGGGGTCCAAGAGACCCAGTACTTC
>TRBJ2-7|-|TRBD2|TRBV11-2
CASSFGGLAGASYEQYF
TGTGCCAGCAGCTTCGGAGGACTAGCGGGGGCCTCCTACGAGCAGTACTTC
>TRBJ2-7|-|TRBD1|TRBV5-4
CASSLGDRGLRDKYF
TGTGCCAGCAGCTTGGGCGACAGGGGGCTGAGGGATAAGTACTTC
>TRBJ2-3|-|TRBD1|TRBV7-9
CASSHMGTGELTDTQYF
TGTGCCAGCAGTCACATGGGGACAGGGGAATTAACAGATACGCAGTATTTT
>TRBJ1-5|-|-|TRBV6-5
CASSYIVGAGQPQHF
TGTGCCAGCAGTTACATTGTGGGAGCAGGTCAGCCCCAGCATTTT
>TRBJ1-1|few|-|TRBV7-2
CASSFEGLHEAFF
TGTGCCAGCAGCTTCGAGGGACTGCATGAAGCTTTCTTT
>TRBJ1-3|-|-|TRBV30
CAWSGTLGNTIYF
TGTGCCTGGAGTGGGACACTTGGAAACACCATATATTTT
>TRBJ2-3|-|TRBD1|TRBV6-6
CASIGGLSTDTQYF
TGTGCCAGCATAGGGGGCCTGAGCACAGATACGCAGTATTTT
>TRBJ2-5|-|-|TRBV5-6
CASSLAGRQLGLETQYF
TGTGCCAGCAGCTTGGCTGGTCGACAGCTGGGGTTAGAGACCCAGTACTTC
>TRBJ2-1|-|TRBD2|TRBV19
CASSTYPRAGPNNEQFF
TGTGCCAGTAGTACCTATCCCCGAGCGGGGCCAAACAATGAGCAGTTCTTC
>TRBJ2-2|-|-|TRBV29-1
CSVGGHANTGELFF
TGCAGCGTAGGGGGACACGCGAACACCGGGGAGCTGTTTTTT
>TRBJ1-1|few|-|TRBV29-1
CSVRRSEAFF
TGCAGCGTCCGCAGGTCTGAAGCTTTCTTT
>TRBJ2-3|few|-|TRBV28
CASSPPSGLTDTQYF
TGTGCCAGCAGTCCCCCGAGCGGCCTCACAGATACGCAGTATTTT
>TRBJ2-1|-|-|TRBV5-8
CASSLPPAGKAEQFF
TGTGCCAGCAGCTTACCCCCCGCGGGCAAGGCTGAGCAGTTCTTC
>TRBJ2-1|once|TRBD2|TRBV29-1
CSVGLAGGNEQFF
TGCAGCGTTGGACTAGCTGGAGGAAATGAGCAGTTCTTC
>TRBJ2-7|-|TRBD1|TRBV27
CASSRVTGSLYEQYF
TGTGCCAGCAGTCGAGTGACAGGGTCTCTCTACGAGCAGTACTTC
>TRBJ1-1|-|-|TRBV7-2
CASSLSWGRTEAFF
TGTGCCAGCAGCCTTAGTTGGGGCAGGACTGAAGCTTTCTTT
>TRBJ1-2|-|-|TRBV12-5
CASGLVVTTSHQDPGGYTF
TGTGCTAGTGGTTTGGTAGTCACCACCAGCCATCAAGACCCGGGGGGCTACACCTTC
>TRBJ2-3|-|-|TRBV9
CASSVEAGHSTDTQYF
TGTGCCAGCAGCGTCGAAGCGGGCCATAGCACAGATACGCAGTATTTT
>TRBJ2-7|-|TRBD2|TRBV9
CASSVSSGGYEQYF
TGTGCCAGCAGCGTCTCTAGCGGGGGGTACGAGCAGTACTTC
>TRBJ2-7|-|TRBD2|TRBV28
CATCHYILAGGRPYEQYF
TGTGCCACCTGCCACTACATACTAGCGGGGGGGCGTCCCTACGAGCAGTACTTC
>TRBJ2-2|-|TRBD1|TRBV13
CASSFTGDYRTGELFF
TGTGCCAGCAGCTTTACAGGGGATTATCGGACCGGGGAGCTGTTTTTT
>TRBJ1-5|-|TRBD1|TRBV15
CATSSSGGQPQHF
TGTGCCACCAGCAGCTCAGGGGGGCAGCCCCAGCATTTT
>TRBJ1-4|-|TRBD1|TRBV4-1
CASSQALTGGNEKLFF
TGCGCCAGCAGCCAAGCCCTGACAGGGGGTAATGAAAAACTGTTTTTT
>TRBJ1-2|-|-|TRBV9
CASSVTHGGYGYTF
TGTGCCAGCAGCGTAACCCACGGGGGCTATGGCTACACCTTC
>TRBJ2-1|-|TRBD2|TRBV30
CAWSVRWSGVTSSYNEQFF
TGTGCCTGGAGTGTGCGGTGGAGCGGGGTTACGAGCTCCTACAATGAGCAGTTCTTC
>TRBJ2-1|-|TRBD1|TRBV4-3
CASSQGDRRYNEQFF
TGCGCCAGCAGCCAAGGGGACAGGAGATACAATGAGCAGTTCTTC
>TRBJ1-2|-|TRBD1|TRBV14
CASSQVRDRGRGYTF
TGTGCCAGCAGCCAAGTCCGGGACAGGGGGCGAGGCTACACCTTC
>TRBJ2-2|-|-|TRBV4-1
CASSGRGYPTGELFF
TGCGCCAGCAGCGGAAGGGGGTACCCCACCGGGGAGCTGTTTTTT
>TRBJ2-5|-|TRBD1|TRBV14
CASSHRDRRETQYF
TGTGCCAGCAGCCATAGGGACAGGAGAGAGACCCAGTACTTC
>TRBJ1-1|-|TRBD1|TRBV7-8
CASSSQSYRGRNTEAFF
TGTGCCAGCAGCTCCCAAAGTTACAGGGGAAGGAACACTGAAGCTTTCTTT
>TRBJ1-1|-|-|TRBV11-1
CASSSGHNGENTEAFF
TGTGCCAGCAGCTCCGGACACAATGGGGAGAACACTGAAGCTTTCTTT
>TRBJ1-4|-|TRBD1|TRBV5-1
CASRGQGASEKLFF
TGCGCCAGCAGGGGACAGGGGGCGAGTGAAAAACTGTTTTTT
>TRBJ1-1|-|-|TRBV28
CASSSLDMNTEAFF
TGTGCCAGCAGTTCCCTAGATATGAACACTGAAGCTTTCTTT
>TRBJ2-7|-|TRBD1|TRBV5-1
CASRGTGGLYEQYF
TGCGCCAGCAGGGGGACAGGGGGCCTCTACGAGCAGTACTTC
>TRBJ2-7|-|-|TRBV6-5
CASSYSVENPRDEQYF
TGTGCCAGCAGTTACTCTGTGGAGAATCCCCGGGACGAGCAGTACTTC
>TRBJ2-7|-|TRBD1|TRBV27
CASSPYRGEQYF
TGTGCCAGCAGTCCATACAGGGGCGAGCAGTACTTC